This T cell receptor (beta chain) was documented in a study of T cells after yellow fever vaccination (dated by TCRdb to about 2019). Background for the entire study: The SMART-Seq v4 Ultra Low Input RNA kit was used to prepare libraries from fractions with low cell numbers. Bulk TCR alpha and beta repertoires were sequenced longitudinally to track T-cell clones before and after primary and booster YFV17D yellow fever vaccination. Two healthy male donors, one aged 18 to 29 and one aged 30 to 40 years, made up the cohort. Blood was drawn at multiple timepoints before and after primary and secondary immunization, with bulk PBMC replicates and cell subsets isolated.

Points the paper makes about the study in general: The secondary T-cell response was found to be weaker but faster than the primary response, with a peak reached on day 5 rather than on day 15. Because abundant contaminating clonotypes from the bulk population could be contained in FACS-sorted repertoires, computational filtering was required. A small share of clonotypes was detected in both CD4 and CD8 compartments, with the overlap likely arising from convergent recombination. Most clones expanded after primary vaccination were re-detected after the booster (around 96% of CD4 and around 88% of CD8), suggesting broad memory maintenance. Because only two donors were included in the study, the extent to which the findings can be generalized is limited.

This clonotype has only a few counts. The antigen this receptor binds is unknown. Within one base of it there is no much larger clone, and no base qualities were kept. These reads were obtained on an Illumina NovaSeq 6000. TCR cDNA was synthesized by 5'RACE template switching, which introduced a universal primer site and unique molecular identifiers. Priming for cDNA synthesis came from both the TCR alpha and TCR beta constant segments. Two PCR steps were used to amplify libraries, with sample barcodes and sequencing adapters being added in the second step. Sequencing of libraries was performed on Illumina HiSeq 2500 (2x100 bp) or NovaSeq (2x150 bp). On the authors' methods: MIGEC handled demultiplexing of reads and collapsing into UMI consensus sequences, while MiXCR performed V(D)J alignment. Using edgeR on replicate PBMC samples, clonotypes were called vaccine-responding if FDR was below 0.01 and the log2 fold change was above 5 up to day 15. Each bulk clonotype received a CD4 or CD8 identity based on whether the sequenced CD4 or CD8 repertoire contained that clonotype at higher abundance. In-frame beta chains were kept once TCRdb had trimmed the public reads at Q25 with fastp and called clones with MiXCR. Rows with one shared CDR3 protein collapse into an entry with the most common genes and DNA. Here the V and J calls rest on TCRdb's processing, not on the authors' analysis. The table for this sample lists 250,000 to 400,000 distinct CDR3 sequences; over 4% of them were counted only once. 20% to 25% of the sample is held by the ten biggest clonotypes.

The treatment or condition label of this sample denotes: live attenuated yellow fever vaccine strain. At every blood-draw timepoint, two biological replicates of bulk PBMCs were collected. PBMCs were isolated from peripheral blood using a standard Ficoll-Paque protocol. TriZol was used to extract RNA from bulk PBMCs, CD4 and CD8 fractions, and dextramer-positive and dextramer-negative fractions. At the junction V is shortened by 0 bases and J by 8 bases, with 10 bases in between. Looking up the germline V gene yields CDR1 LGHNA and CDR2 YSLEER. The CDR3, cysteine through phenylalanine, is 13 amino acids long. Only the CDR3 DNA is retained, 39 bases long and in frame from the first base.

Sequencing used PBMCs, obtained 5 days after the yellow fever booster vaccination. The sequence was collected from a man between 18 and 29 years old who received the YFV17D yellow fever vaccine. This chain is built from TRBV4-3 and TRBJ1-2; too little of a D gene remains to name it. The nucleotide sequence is TGCGCCAGCAGCCAAGATCCTGGAGAGGGCTACACCTTC. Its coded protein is CASSQDPGEGYTF.